This TCR beta chain was obtained from a study of shared clonotypes between healthy human individuals. Profiling relied on immunoSEQ multiplex PCR, and the TCRdb table lists in-frame clones only, not all of them. The table includes about half a million clones, around 85% detected once. This CDR3 contains 14 residues. Trimming stripped 0 bases from V and 7 bases from J, with 10 bases between. CDR1 is GTSNPN and CDR2 is SVGIG in the germline V gene (reference sequence). This chain links TRBV30 with TRBJ1-6; D perhaps matches TRBD1 (5 bases). Sequencing was carried out using PBMCs. The receptor's source is a woman in her forties in good health. Some clones in this sample may be carry-over from other donors' samples. CDR3 in DNA: TGTGCCTGGAGTGTACCAGGGCGAAATTCACCCCTCCACTTT. It specifies CAWSVPGRNSPLHF.